This TCR beta chain was identified during a study of identical twins. The study's findings and limits: Carriage of fewer insertions was seen in abundant cord blood beta clonotypes, whereas memory repertoires showed none. Models underpredicted monozygotic twin sharing of out-of-frame TCR alpha.

This clonotype turned up a few times. Its antigen is not identified. The CDR3 is made up of 15 amino acids. Germline trimming cut 8 bases from V and 1 base from J; bases unmatched to any gene: 8. Germline V gene sequence: CDR1 ENHRY, CDR2 SYGVKD. One entry per CDR3 protein results from TCRdb running MiXCR on the 5' RACE reads. The sample has approximately 500,000 distinct CDR3 sequences; approximately 25% are singletons. These records were also assigned to another study, of T cells expressing NK-cell markers. That work adds: Several donors showed dominant NKG2C+ clonotypes comprising roughly 1.0-7.0% of their CD8+ T cells.

Sequencing was carried out using CD4+ T cells sorted from blood. The receptor's source is a woman aged 18-29 years in good health. The rearrangement joins TRBV10-3 to TRBJ2-3; 8 nucleotides match TRBD2. The CDR3 DNA sequence: TGTGCCATCTCCTCTCCAGCGGGGGGCACAGATACGCAGTATTTT. Amino acid sequence: CAISSPAGGTDTQYF.